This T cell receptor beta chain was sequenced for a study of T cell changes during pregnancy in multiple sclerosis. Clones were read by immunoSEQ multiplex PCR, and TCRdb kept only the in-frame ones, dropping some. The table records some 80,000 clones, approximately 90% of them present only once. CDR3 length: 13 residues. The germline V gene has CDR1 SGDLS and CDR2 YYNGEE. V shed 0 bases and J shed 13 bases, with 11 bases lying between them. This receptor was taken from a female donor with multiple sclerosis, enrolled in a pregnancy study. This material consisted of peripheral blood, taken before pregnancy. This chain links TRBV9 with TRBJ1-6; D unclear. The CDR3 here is CASSVVSGYPLHF. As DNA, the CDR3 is TGTGCCAGCAGCGTAGTGTCGGGGTATCCCCTCCACTTT.